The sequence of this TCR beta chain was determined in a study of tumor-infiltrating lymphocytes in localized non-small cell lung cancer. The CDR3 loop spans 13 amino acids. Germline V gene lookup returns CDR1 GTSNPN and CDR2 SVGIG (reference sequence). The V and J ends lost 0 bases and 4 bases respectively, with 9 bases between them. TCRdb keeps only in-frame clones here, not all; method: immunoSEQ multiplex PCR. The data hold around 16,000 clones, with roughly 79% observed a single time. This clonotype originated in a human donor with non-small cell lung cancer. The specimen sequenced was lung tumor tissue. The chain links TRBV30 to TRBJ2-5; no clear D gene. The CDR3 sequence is CAWSVQSRETQYF. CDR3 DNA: TGTGCCTGGAGTGTTCAGAGTCGAGAGACCCAGTACTTC.